A selection of T cell receptor beta chains follows, all from one sample in a study of a mutant IDH1 vaccine in newly diagnosed glioma. Produced via immunoSEQ multiplex PCR; TCRdb's table is partial and in-frame only. The table shows 98,000 or so clones, with about 90% occurring only once. Sequenced material: PBMCs, taken from a glioma patient treated with radiotherapy, temozolomide or both. Receptors were obtained from a woman in her forties or fifties with glioma. The CDR3 runs from the conserved cysteine through the conserved F or W. D genes are given only for firm matches. Clone size appears in some rows only: once, few, many, or a class for an expanded clone.

v_gene: TRBV29-1
d_gene: TRBD2
j_gene: TRBJ2-1
abundance: few
CDR3aa: CSVDGTSGTNEQFF
CDR3nt: TGCAGCGTTGACGGGACTAGCGGGACAAATGAGCAGTTCTTC

v_gene: TRBV18
d_gene: TRBD1
j_gene: TRBJ2-3
abundance: NA
CDR3aa: CASSPRDRGVDTQYF
CDR3nt: TGTGCCAGCTCACCCCGGGACAGGGGTGTAGATACGCAGTATTTT

v_gene: TRBV2
d_gene: NA
j_gene: TRBJ2-2
abundance: NA
CDR3aa: CASHWRDGDTGELFF
CDR3nt: TGTGCCAGCCACTGGCGGGACGGGGACACCGGGGAGCTGTTTTTT

v_gene: TRBV30
d_gene: NA
j_gene: TRBJ2-5
abundance: once
CDR3aa: CAWSRDAEETQYF
CDR3nt: TGTGCCTGGAGTCGCGACGCCGAAGAGACCCAGTACTTC

v_gene: TRBV18
d_gene: NA
j_gene: TRBJ1-1
abundance: NA
CDR3aa: CASSLIRDLMNTEAFF
CDR3nt: TGTGCCAGCTCACTAATTCGCGACCTCATGAACACTGAAGCTTTCTTT

v_gene: TRBV19
d_gene: TRBD2
j_gene: TRBJ2-3
abundance: NA
CDR3aa: CASTQTSGRHGTQYF
CDR3nt: TGTGCCAGTACCCAGACTAGCGGGAGGCACGGTACGCAGTATTTT

v_gene: TRBV4-1
d_gene: TRBD1
j_gene: TRBJ1-6
abundance: NA
CDR3aa: CASSRLGQGRYSPLHF
CDR3nt: TGCGCCAGCAGCCGCCTGGGACAGGGTCGATATTCACCCCTCCACTTT

v_gene: TRBV27
d_gene: NA
j_gene: TRBJ2-7
abundance: NA
CDR3aa: CASSPSVGNLPYEQYF
CDR3nt: TGTGCCAGCAGTCCCTCGGTAGGGAATCTACCCTACGAGCAGTACTTC

v_gene: TRBV18
d_gene: TRBD2
j_gene: TRBJ2-3
abundance: NA
CDR3aa: CASSPRTGGADTQYF
CDR3nt: TGTGCCAGCTCACCTCGAACGGGAGGGGCGGATACGCAGTATTTT

v_gene: TRBV10-1
d_gene: NA
j_gene: TRBJ2-2
abundance: NA
CDR3aa: CASSGTGAGELFF
CDR3nt: TGCGCCAGCAGTGGGACCGGGGCCGGGGAGCTGTTTTTT

v_gene: TRBV14
d_gene: TRBD1
j_gene: TRBJ2-3
abundance: few
CDR3aa: CASSQRTGGSPDTQYF
CDR3nt: TGTGCCAGCAGCCAAAGGACAGGGGGCTCCCCCGATACGCAGTATTTT

v_gene: TRBV28
d_gene: TRBD2
j_gene: TRBJ2-1
abundance: NA
CDR3aa: CASSLWLAGADGEQFF
CDR3nt: TGTGCCAGCAGTTTATGGCTAGCGGGAGCAGATGGTGAGCAGTTCTTC

v_gene: TRBV9
d_gene: NA
j_gene: TRBJ1-4
abundance: NA
CDR3aa: CASSVRGEANEKLFF
CDR3nt: TGTGCCAGCAGCGTACGGGGGGAGGCTAATGAAAAACTGTTTTTT

v_gene: TRBV2
d_gene: NA
j_gene: TRBJ1-2
abundance: NA
CDR3aa: CASSYRSLNYGYTF
CDR3nt: TGTGCCAGCAGCTACAGGTCTCTTAACTATGGCTACACCTTC

v_gene: TRBV6-6
d_gene: TRBD1
j_gene: TRBJ2-7
abundance: NA
CDR3aa: CASSSTTGAHYEQYF
CDR3nt: TGTGCCAGCAGCTCCACTACAGGGGCCCATTACGAGCAGTACTTC

v_gene: TRBV29-1
d_gene: NA
j_gene: TRBJ2-7
abundance: NA
CDR3aa: CSVRLEYEQYF
CDR3nt: TGCAGCGTCAGACTAGAATACGAGCAGTACTTC

v_gene: TRBV7-3
d_gene: NA
j_gene: TRBJ1-6
abundance: NA
CDR3aa: CASSLIYAEDRSPLHF
CDR3nt: TGTGCCAGCAGCTTAATATACGCGGAAGACCGTTCACCCCTCCACTTT

v_gene: TRBV5-4
d_gene: NA
j_gene: TRBJ2-6
abundance: NA
CDR3aa: CASSPPGENRANVLTF
CDR3nt: TGTGCCAGCAGCCCCCCAGGGGAGAACAGGGCCAACGTCCTGACTTTC

v_gene: TRBV30
d_gene: TRBD2
j_gene: TRBJ2-7
abundance: NA
CDR3aa: CAWSVTSGGTYEQYF
CDR3nt: TGTGCCTGGAGTGTTACCAGCGGGGGTACCTACGAGCAGTACTTC

v_gene: TRBV5-4
d_gene: NA
j_gene: TRBJ2-2
abundance: NA
CDR3aa: CASSAQGLITGELFF
CDR3nt: TGTGCCAGCAGCGCCCAGGGTCTCATTACCGGGGAGCTGTTTTTT

v_gene: TRBV2
d_gene: NA
j_gene: TRBJ1-1
abundance: once
CDR3aa: CASVIQGSTEAFF
CDR3nt: TGTGCCAGCGTAATTCAGGGGAGCACTGAAGCTTTCTTT

v_gene: TRBV7-8
d_gene: TRBD1
j_gene: TRBJ1-3
abundance: NA
CDR3aa: CASSGQDDGNTIYF
CDR3nt: TGTGCCAGCAGCGGACAGGATGACGGAAACACCATATATTTT

v_gene: TRBV19
d_gene: TRBD2
j_gene: TRBJ2-7
abundance: NA
CDR3aa: CASSTAGAPTYEQYF
CDR3nt: TGTGCCAGTAGTACCGCGGGAGCCCCAACCTACGAGCAGTACTTC